This T cell receptor (beta chain) was identified in a study of cytomegalovirus exposure and HLA in healthy donors (TCRdb year 2017). About the investigation overall: An earlier analysis of a few hundred of the donors reported around 280 Gb of sequence data and about 120 million unique TCR beta sequences obtained from about 180 million T cells. The later analysis used no new phenotypic data to find candidate immune exposures, relying instead on TCR beta sequences and their occurrence across donors. Class I and class II HLA loci were covered by the typing at four-digit resolution. The T cell repertoires of roughly 660 subjects were profiled by immunosequencing and related to cytomegalovirus serostatus. To predict cytomegalovirus infection status, the study combined high-throughput TCR immunosequencing, statistical association of individual TCRs with disease status, and machine learning. An earlier analysis of 587 of the donors used high-throughput TCR beta sequencing to judge whether each TCR beta V gene segment behaved as functional or pseudogenic. A later analysis re-analyzed previously published TCR beta repertoires from 666 donors and added high-resolution HLA genotyping to study TCR occurrence patterns. An early release covering about 600 HLA-typed donors comprised 300 to 350 gigabases of sequencing data and around 85 million unique TCR sequences. Donor age, sex, ethnicity and CMV serostatus were compiled alongside the repertoire data. Among roughly 400 genotyped donors of the cohort, an average of 235,054 unique TCR beta nucleotide sequences were sequenced per donor, approximately 20% of them non-productive. In a later genetic analysis, genome-wide SNP genotypes for about 55% of the 666 donors were used, and that subset was treated as a discovery cohort. A separate validation cohort of some 130 different subjects was used in addition to the 666-subject first cohort. About 5 DR-DQ haplotypes were handled as single units for association and clustering, since linkage in the cohort was strong. All discovery cohort repertoires had been generated on a single sequencing platform. Among the roughly 400 genotyped donors, 81% belonged to the genetic ancestry cluster associated with self-reported Caucasian donors. The study was designed to test whether signatures of past pathogen exposure could be identified by cataloging public T cell receptors. Typing coverage varied by locus: 629-630 donors for A, B, C, DRB1 and DQB1; approximately 520 for DQA1; more than 600 for DPA1; 450 to 480 for DPB1.

Library generation was performed with the immunoSEQ multiplex PCR assay. The multiplex PCR relied on a mix of 60 forward primers for TCR Vbeta segments and 13 reverse primers for TCR Jbeta segments. The CDR3 region of rearranged TCR beta genes was amplified from genomic DNA with a multiplex PCR assay. On the Illumina HiSeq System, the amplified TCR beta libraries were sequenced as 87-base-pair reads. The paper's data handling went like this. A later analysis tallied 80 million to 95 million unique TCR beta chains across the 666 repertoires, and approximately 12 million of those chains were shared by two or more donors. To remove PCR and sequencing errors, raw reads were error-corrected and collapsed into unique sequences using a nearest-neighbor algorithm that merged closely related sequences. CDR3 sequences were aligned to IMGT reference sequences to assign V, D and J gene segments. For a sequence to be retained, a match of at least six nucleotides was required to both a V gene segment and a J gene segment. A rearrangement counted as productive if the CDR3 had no stop codons and remained in frame with V and J, and every other rearrangement counted as non-productive. CDR3 was defined according to IMGT convention as the region running from the second conserved V-encoded cysteine to the conserved J-encoded phenylalanine. Sequences without an unambiguous match to a single V gene segment were excluded from the earlier analysis of several hundred of the donors. In an earlier analysis of 500 to 750 of the donors, V segments were called functional above 56.7% productive rearrangements and were called segregating when the between-donor standard deviation exceeded 5%. To diagnose cytomegalovirus status from the catalog of TCR beta chain sequences, a statistical classification framework was built. In a later analysis, V and J genes were assigned by comparing TCR nucleotide sequences against IMGT/GENE-DB human TR gene sequences. In a later analysis, CDR3 sequences and most-parsimonious VDJ recombination scenarios were assigned using the TCRdist pipeline. In a later analysis, each TCR beta chain was defined by its CDR3 amino acid sequence together with its V-gene family, and reads without a unique V-gene family were excluded. As a way to deal with suspected cross-contamination and a sequencing artifact, a later analysis dropped approximately 590 nucleotide sequences that were highly shared and had low generation probability. A later analysis calculated a clonal expansion index for each public chain from normalized within-repertoire ranks of inferred template counts. A later analysis computed generation probabilities with a VDJ recombination model fitted to out-of-frame rearrangements, and checked the results against IGoR. Hypergeometric tests were used in a later analysis to score TCR-TCR, TCR-HLA and TCR-CMV co-occurrence, with a repertoire-size bias correction applied to the TCR pairs. To estimate false discovery rates, a later analysis permuted the HLA or CMV assignments 20 times. In a later analysis, co-occurring TCRs were grouped with DBSCAN, and TCRdist sequence similarity was added when clustering was performed within HLA-allele-positive subsets. Repertoires with fewer than 30,000 or more than 120,000 public chains were left out of co-occurrence clustering, as were five repertoires with anomalous nucleotide sharing. The clones in this table, taken by TCRdb from immuneACCESS, are in-frame only. Not every clone is retained; where verified, under half of the shortfall comes from an unresolved V gene, and the cause of the rest is unknown. D and trimming come from the DNA, and the V and J calls and clone size come from that table. The sample table lists some 100,000 clones, 70% to 85% of them with a count of one. In total, the top ten clones hold 1.2% of the sample.

Beyond this particular receptor, the publication reports: Immune exposure information for the cohort was limited to CMV serostatus. When HLA alleles, especially DR and DQ, strongly co-occurred, TCR associations were difficult to assign to individual alleles. The authors suggested that the approach could potentially be extended to other disease states and immunological phenotypes. A later genetic analysis associated a missense DCLRE1C variant with V-gene and J-gene trimming of TCR beta chains, and an independent cohort replicated the association. In a later genetic analysis, fewer N-insertions in productive TCRs were reported among donors in an Asian-associated ancestry cluster than the roughly 700-donor mean. The classifier was reported to diagnose cytomegalovirus status with high specificity and sensitivity in both the original cohort and the validation cohort. Because the 87-base-pair reads could not distinguish some IMGT-functional V segments, including TRBV6-2 and TRBV6-3, those segments were excluded. According to a later analysis, parvovirus B19, influenza, CMV and Epstein-Barr virus appeared linked to several top co-occurrence clusters. In a later analysis, most CMV-associated TCR beta chains were found to appear HLA-restricted, with HLA associations seemingly driven largely by CMV exposure. A further reported finding was that TCR beta sequences accurately predicted the HLA-A and HLA-B alleles for most subjects in the first cohort. In the study, about 150 TCR beta chains were listed as associated with cytomegalovirus. Because counts were too low, roughly 17 rarely observed V segments, including chromosome 9 orphons, were left out of the earlier analysis of some 640 of the donors. An earlier analysis of around 540 of the donors showed that most TCR beta V segments appeared in productive rearrangements either about 87% or about 30% of the time, which broadly matched IMGT annotations. HLA typing was unavailable for some donors at each locus, so association tests used only the typed subset. According to a later analysis, TCR association rates differed among HLA loci, with DRB1 alleles showing the most associated TCRs and HLA-C alleles showing the fewest. Presence/absence analyses assumed roughly uniform sequencing depth across donors, an assumption that may not hold. A later analysis found that HLA-associated TCR beta chains were more clonally expanded and had lower generation probabilities than equally common non-associated chains. Most TCR sequences were seen in very few donors, while some public TCRs were found in many individuals. A cluster of highly shared sequence variants was judged likely to be a technical artifact of the sequencing pipeline. In vitro tests confirmed that three of the cytomegalovirus-associated TCR beta chains recognize cytomegalovirus antigens. Only TCR beta chains were sequenced in this cohort, and the absence of alpha or paired-chain data limited detectable features. In a later analysis, about 17,000 TCR beta sequences were associated with specific HLA alleles at a false discovery rate of 0.05. Correlated functional status among segregating V segments might reflect linkage disequilibrium, but an unknown experimental factor could not be ruled out.

In total, 600 or so healthy bone marrow donors made up the cohort. At the time of sampling, all cohort members were nominally healthy, though unrecorded immune exposures were likely present. The donor was CMV seronegative and was included in the group of 352 seronegative cohort members. Each donor provided a peripheral blood sample, and peripheral blood mononuclear cells were used for TCR beta sequencing. The Qiagen DNeasy Blood Extraction Kit was used to extract genomic DNA from the blood cell samples. Clipping removes 9 bases from V and 4 bases from J, with 11 as the unmatched junction base count. The CDR3 starts with the cysteine, ends with the phenylalanine, and has 14 residues. CDR3 DNA is the only sequence kept; it has 42 bases, read in frame from the first base. Looking up the germline V gene (reference sequence) yields CDR1 LNHDA and CDR2 SQIVND. On this clone: It lacks a known antigen. Base qualities are not provided; no much larger clone lies one nucleotide away.

The chain is encoded by TRBV19 joined to TRBJ1-2, and TRBD1 aligns with 7 junction nucleotides. The TCR comes from a woman under 30 in good health and CMV-seronegative. Sequenced sample: PBMCs. The nucleotide sequence reads as follows: TGTGCCAGCAACCGGCAAACAGGGGCCTATGGCTACACCTTC. Its protein product is CASNRQTGAYGYTF.